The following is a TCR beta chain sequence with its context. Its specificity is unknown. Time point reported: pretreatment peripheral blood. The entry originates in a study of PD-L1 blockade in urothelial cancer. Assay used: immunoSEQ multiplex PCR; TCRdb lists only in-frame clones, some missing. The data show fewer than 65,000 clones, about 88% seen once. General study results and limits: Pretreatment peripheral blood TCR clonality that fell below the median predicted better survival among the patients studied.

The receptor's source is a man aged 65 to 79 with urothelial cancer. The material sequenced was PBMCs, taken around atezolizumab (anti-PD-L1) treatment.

The CDR3 nucleotides read TGTGCCAGCCGTCCCCCGGGAGGAGGGGGGGATGAGCAGTTCTTC. Encoded protein: CASRPPGGGGDEQFF. The gene calls are TRBV7-2 and TRBJ2-1; tentatively, D is TRBD2 (7 bases). V was clipped by 8 bases and J by 8 bases, with 22 bases between them. CDR3 length: 15 residues. Germline values: CDR1 SGHTA, CDR2 FQGNSA.